One and the same sample provided the 27 T cell receptor beta chains below, sequenced in a study of blood T cell repertoires in COVID-19. Repertoires were generated with immunoSEQ multiplex PCR, while TCRdb's copy carries only in-frame clones and drops some. Of a few hundred thousand clones in the sample, over 65% were seen once. Sequencing used peripheral blood. All receptors derive from a man between 60 and 75 years old who had recovered from COVID-19.

This clone was found once. The rearrangement links TRBV29-1 to TRBJ2-7, with D possibly being TRBD1 (6 bases). The CDR3 has 11 residues. Trimming stripped 6 bases from V and 5 bases from J, with 11 bases between. In germline, CDR1 is SQVTM, CDR2 ANQGSEA. The CDR3 DNA follows: TGCAGCGTCGGGGACACGCACGAGCAGTACTTC. Its protein product is CSVGDTHEQYF.

The chain combines TRBV18 with TRBJ1-6; no clear D. The V and J ends lost 3 bases and 7 bases respectively, with 10 bases between them. The CDR3 consists of 14 residues. Germline V lookup: CDR1 KGHSH, CDR2 LQKENI. CDR3 sequence: CASSPELKNSPLHF. The CDR3 bases are TGTGCCAGCTCACCGGAGCTAAAGAATTCACCCCTCCACTTT.

V and J are TRBV19 and TRBJ2-2; 7 bases match TRBD1. With 1 base clipped from V and 0 bases from J, the junction kept 5 bases outside the gene matches. This CDR3 spans 17 amino acids. Germline loops: CDR1 LNHDA, CDR2 SQIVND (reference sequence). CDR3 protein: CASSIGRQGTNTGELFF. CDR3 in DNA: TGTGCCAGTAGTATAGGCCGACAGGGCACGAACACCGGGGAGCTGTTTTTT.

For the CDR3, the DNA is TGTGCCAGCAGTTTGACTAGCTTCTCAAGCTCCTACGAGCAGTACTTC. This translates into CASSLTSFSSSYEQYF. The gene calls are TRBV27 and TRBJ2-7; TRBD2 matches at 7 bases. The length of the CDR3 is 16 residues. V shed 3 bases and J 0 bases; nucleotides not matched to a gene: 8. Germline V gene data show CDR1 as MNHEY and CDR2 as SMNVEV (reference sequence).

A few counts support this clone. V and J are TRBV7-3 and TRBJ2-2; 9 bases line up with TRBD2. Germline V gene data show CDR1 as SGHTA and CDR2 as FQGTGA. The length of the CDR3 is 17 residues. V dropped 5 bases and J dropped 2; count of bases not matched to a gene: 9. For the CDR3, the DNA is TGTGCCAGCAGCCGAATGGCGGGGGGGATTAACACCGGGGAGCTGTTTTTT. Protein: CASSRMAGGINTGELFF. Looking up the rest from reference TRBV7-3 and TRBJ2-2 gives the full variable domain: GAGVSQTPSNKVTEKGKYVELRCDPISGHTALYWYRQSLGQGPEFLIYFQGTGAADDSGLPNDRFFAVRPEGSVSTLKIQRTERGDSAVYLCASSRMAGGINTGELFFGEGSRLTVL.

This rearrangement joins TRBV19 to TRBJ1-3, with 9 nucleotides matching TRBD1. V gave up 9 bases and J gave up 6 bases; unmatched junction bases: 9. Germline loops: CDR1 LNHDA, CDR2 SQIVND (reference sequence). This CDR3 is built from 14 residues. The CDR3 loop reads CASTHTGGENTIYF. CDR3 nucleotide sequence: TGTGCCAGCACCCACACAGGGGGCGAAAACACCATATATTTT.

The gene calls are TRBV20-1 and TRBJ2-1, with D maybe TRBD1 (6 bases). The CDR3 consists of 11 residues. Per the germline V gene, CDR1 is DFQATT and CDR2 is SNEGSKA (reference sequence). Trimming left V 6 bases short and J 6 bases short, with 9 bases between. This CDR3 is CSASRGNEQFF. Written as DNA, the CDR3 is TGCAGTGCCTCCAGGGGCAATGAGCAGTTCTTC.

The rearrangement uses TRBV25-1 and TRBJ2-3; D might be TRBD1 (6 bases). Germline assignment: CDR1 MGHDK and CDR2 SYGVNS. The CDR3 totals 14 residues. Deletions cut 2 bases from V and 3 bases from J, with 9 bases between. CDR3 protein: CASSETQGTDTQYF. The CDR3 DNA is TGTGCCAGCAGTGAAACACAGGGAACAGATACGCAGTATTTT.

The rearrangement links TRBV3-1 (or the pseudogene TRBV3-2) to TRBJ2-5; TRBD2 agrees at 11 bases. Unmatched junction bases numbered 5, after V lost 4 bases and J lost 7 bases. The CDR3 runs to 14 residues. Germline V gives CDR1 LGHDT, CDR2 YNNKEL (reference sequence). The CDR3 region is CASSRGLAGGTQYF. The CDR3, as DNA: TGTGCCAGCAGCCGAGGACTAGCGGGCGGGACCCAGTACTTC.

This rearrangement joins TRBV18 to TRBJ2-3, with D tentatively TRBD1 (6 bases). This CDR3 is built from 15 residues. CDR1 and CDR2 from the germline V gene are KGHSH and LQKENI. The V end lost 3 bases, the J end lost 2 bases, and 12 bases lay between the germline ends. This chain's CDR3 is CASSPVGAATDTQYF. CDR3 DNA sequence: TGTGCCAGCTCACCCGTGGGGGCAGCCACAGATACGCAGTATTTT.

V is TRBV14 and J is TRBJ1-3; TRBD1 aligns across 8 bases. Germline V gene lookup returns CDR1 SGHDN and CDR2 FVKESK. J was trimmed by 2 bases and V by 6 bases; bases with no gene match: 6. This CDR3 has 15 residues. In nucleotides, the CDR3 is TGTGCCAGCAGGAGGACAGGGAATCCTGGAAACACCATATATTTT. It codes for CASRRTGNPGNTIYF.

The rearrangement joins TRBV5-1 to TRBJ2-3; TRBD2 aligns across 10 bases. The CDR3 covers 17 residues. Trimming took 4 bases from V and 6 from J; bases not matched to a gene: 14. Germline loops: CDR1 SGHRS, CDR2 YFSETQ. CDR3 sequence: CASSHQNTGTSVDTQYF. CDR3 DNA sequence: TGCGCCAGCAGCCACCAGAACACCGGGACTAGCGTTGATACGCAGTATTTT.

The rearrangement uses TRBV7-2 and TRBJ2-1; 12 bases map to TRBD2. The V and J ends lost 2 bases and 9 bases, in that order; junction bases with no gene match: 11. Per the germline V gene, CDR1 is SGHTA and CDR2 is FQGNSA. The CDR3 has 17 amino acids. CDR3 residues: CASSLSGGTSGRFEQFF. Written as DNA, the CDR3 is TGTGCCAGCAGCTTATCAGGGGGGACTAGCGGGCGTTTTGAGCAGTTCTTC.

This rearrangement joins TRBV19 to TRBJ2-6; 9 nucleotides line up with TRBD1. The germline V gene has CDR1 LNHDA and CDR2 SQIVND (reference sequence). V lost 7 bases, J lost 0 bases, and 7 bases stayed unmatched. The CDR3 totals 17 residues. The CDR3 nucleotides read TGTGCCAGTATTCCGACAGGGGGACTCTCTGGGGCCAACGTCCTGACTTTC. Translation gives CASIPTGGLSGANVLTF.

The V call is TRBV9, the J call TRBJ2-5; 8 nucleotides line up with TRBD1. The germline gives CDR1 SGDLS, CDR2 YYNGEE. V shed 3 bases and J 4 bases; nucleotides not matched to a gene: 11. The CDR3 is made up of 16 amino acids. The CDR3 loop is CASSASSPGTGETQYF. The CDR3 nucleotides read TGTGCCAGCAGCGCCTCATCCCCGGGGACAGGAGAGACCCAGTACTTC.

The V gene is TRBV6-5, the J gene TRBJ2-1, with D uncertain. CDR3 length: 12 residues. V shed 6 bases and J shed 9 bases, with 12 bases lying between them. Germline values: CDR1 MNHEY, CDR2 SVGAGI. The CDR3 protein is CASREIGLEQFF. The CDR3 region has the DNA TGTGCCAGCAGGGAGATTGGTCTTGAGCAGTTCTTC.

This chain uses TRBV5-1 with TRBJ2-5, with TRBD2 matching over 14 bases. CDR3 length equals 17 residues. V trimming: 4 bases; J trimming: 1 base; junction bases outside the gene matches: 6. Germline CDR1 reads SGHRS; CDR2 reads YFSETQ. The CDR3, as DNA: TGCGCCAGCAGCCTTAGACTAGCGGGAGGGTCCCAAGAGACCCAGTACTTC. This codes for CASSLRLAGGSQETQYF.

This clone was picked up a small number of times. Other DNA sequences in this specimen translate into the identical CDR3. J is TRBJ1-5 and V is TRBV6-5; TRBD1 matches 7 bases. The junction had 5 bases not matched to a gene; V was cut back by 6 bases and J by 3 bases. The CDR3 extends over 14 amino acids. The germline V gene has CDR1 MNHEY and CDR2 SVGAGI. CDR3 nucleotide sequence: TGTGCCAGCAGGACAGGGTACTCCAATCAGCCCCAGCATTTT. Translation gives CASRTGYSNQPQHF.

The rearrangement links TRBV2 to TRBJ1-6; D is perhaps TRBD1 (6 bases). Germline V gene lookup returns CDR1 SNHLY and CDR2 FYNNEI. This CDR3 is 13 amino acids long. V lost 5 bases to trimming and J lost 6 bases, with 8 bases between them. The CDR3 sequence is CASSRGGNSPLHF. The CDR3 coding sequence is TGTGCCAGCAGTAGGGGGGGTAATTCACCCCTCCACTTT. Combining the CDR3 with reference TRBV2 and TRBJ1-6 gives the whole variable domain EPEVTQTPSHQVTQMGQEVILRCVPISNHLYFYWYRQILGQKVEFLVSFYNNEISEKSEIFDDQFSVERPDGSNFTLKIRSTKLEDSAMYFCASSRGGNSPLHFGNGTRLTVT.

The chain recombines TRBV19 with TRBJ2-2; no reliable D call. CDR1 and CDR2 (germline): LNHDA, SQIVND (reference sequence). V was cut by 5 bases and J by 4 bases, with 17 bases left in between. This CDR3 has 16 amino acids. CDR3 nucleotides: TGTGCCAGTAGTCCCCCCGTGAGCTCGGGCACCGGGGAGCTGTTTTTT. The encoded protein is CASSPPVSSGTGELFF. The full variable domain, in which reference TRBV19 and TRBJ2-2 provide the parts outside the CDR3, is DGGITQSPKYLFRKEGQNVTLSCEQNLNHDAMYWYRQDPGQGLRLIYYSQIVNDFQKGDIAEGYSVSREKKESFPLTVTSAQKNPTAFYLCASSPPVSSGTGELFFGEGSRLTVL.

This chain uses TRBV10-1 with TRBJ1-5; 7 bases fit TRBD1. Germline lookup yields CDR1 WNHNN and CDR2 SYGVQD (reference sequence). With 7 bases clipped from V and 2 bases from J, the junction kept 8 bases outside the gene matches. The CDR3 is made up of 15 amino acids. The CDR3 is CASTLNGTGNQPQHF. CDR3 coding DNA: TGCGCCAGCACGTTGAACGGGACAGGCAATCAGCCCCAGCATTTT.

V is TRBV21-1 and J is TRBJ2-2; the DNA was not compared with TRBD2, the D call given in the table. TRBV21-1 is termed a pseudogene. CDR3 length equals 16 residues. The CDR3 reads CASSKGGGTGTGELFF. CDR3 nucleotides: TGTGCCAGCAGCAAAGGGGGAGGAACGGGCACCGGGGAGCTGTTTTTT.

The genes are TRBV24-1 and TRBJ2-1; no reliable D call. Trimming cost V 5 bases and J 0 bases, with 13 bases left between them. Germline V CDR1 and CDR2: KGHDR, SFDVKD. The CDR3 has 16 residues. The CDR3 bases are TGTGCCACCAGTGTCAGGCACGACCCCTCCTACAATGAGCAGTTCTTC. It yields the protein CATSVRHDPSYNEQFF.

This clone was observed a few times. The rearrangement links TRBV11-2 to TRBJ1-5; D not resolved. Germline V gene lookup returns CDR1 SGHAT and CDR2 FQNNGV. CDR3 length equals 14 residues. The V and J ends lost 1 base and 1 base respectively, with 5 bases between them. The CDR3 region is CASSLGGSNQPQHF. The DNA of the CDR3 is TGTGCCAGCAGCTTAGGCGGGAGCAATCAGCCCCAGCATTTT.

The rearrangement uses TRBV5-1 and TRBJ2-7; D possibly corresponds to TRBD1 (6 bases). The CDR3 length is 14 residues. Germline assignment: CDR1 SGHRS and CDR2 YFSETQ. V was clipped by 2 bases and J by 6 bases, with 15 bases between them. This chain's CDR3 is CASSFGQTLGEQYF. In DNA, the CDR3 is TGCGCCAGCAGCTTCGGACAGACCCTGGGCGAGCAGTACTTC.

V and J are TRBV5-4 and TRBJ2-7; D possibly corresponds to TRBD2 (5 bases). V was clipped by 3 bases and J by 7 bases, with 11 bases between them. The length of the CDR3 is 12 residues. Per germline, CDR1 SGHNT and CDR2 YYREEE (reference sequence). This chain's CDR3 is CASSSDYREQYF. The CDR3 nucleotides are TGTGCCAGCAGCTCCGACTATAGGGAGCAGTACTTC.

This clone came up once. This sequence joins TRBV6-1 and TRBJ2-3; 13 nucleotides match TRBD2. V lost 4 bases, J lost 6 bases, and 10 bases stayed unmatched. The CDR3 is 17 amino acids. Germline lookup yields CDR1 MNHNS and CDR2 SASEGT. The CDR3 sequence: CASSGTGLAGPMDTQYF. Written as DNA, the CDR3 is TGTGCCAGCAGTGGAACGGGACTAGCGGGACCGATGGATACGCAGTATTTT.